The clone carrying this TCR beta chain has just one count. Next came a second PCR, run for about 6 to 12 cycles, which used a sample-barcoded 5' primer along with a J-beta primer mix. Each CDR3 protein gets one entry after TCRdb re-called the 5' RACE reads with MiXCR. This sample has about 1,400,000 distinct CDR3 sequences, with 59% found just once. This sample is part of a study of blood T cells in healthy people across ages. This CDR3 has 16 residues. V was pared by 3 bases and J by 7 bases, with 19 bases between. Germline lookup yields CDR1 KGHSH and CDR2 LQKENI. Sequencing was carried out using blood. The rearrangement uses TRBV18 and TRBJ2-1, with D perhaps matching TRBD1 (5 bases). This clonotype originated in a man aged 18 to 30 in good health. CDR3 loop: CASSPQGSSNDNEQFF. CDR3 DNA sequence: TGTGCCAGCTCACCGCAGGGATCATCTAATGATAATGAGCAGTTCTTC.